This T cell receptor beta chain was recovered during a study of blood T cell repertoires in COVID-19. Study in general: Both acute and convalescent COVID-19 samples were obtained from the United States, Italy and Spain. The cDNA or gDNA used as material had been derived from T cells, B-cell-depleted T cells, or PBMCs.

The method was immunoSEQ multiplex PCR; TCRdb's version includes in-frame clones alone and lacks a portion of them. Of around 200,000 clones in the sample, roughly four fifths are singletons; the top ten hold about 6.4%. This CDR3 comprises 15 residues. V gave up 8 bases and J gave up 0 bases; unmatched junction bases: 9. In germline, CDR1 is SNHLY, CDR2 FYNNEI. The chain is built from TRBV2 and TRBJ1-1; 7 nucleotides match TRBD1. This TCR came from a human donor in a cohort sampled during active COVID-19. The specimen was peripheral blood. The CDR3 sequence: CASSRDRLLNTEAFF. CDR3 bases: TGTGCCAGCTCTCGGGACAGACTTTTGAACACTGAAGCTTTCTTT.